The 8 T cell receptor beta chains below were found in one sample sequenced in a study of T cells in Graves' hyperthyroidism and ophthalmopathy. Template material for amplifying TCR beta CDR3 regions consisted of RNA transcripts. Carried out on the TCR CDR3, a first-round RT-PCR used the HTBI primer set. TCRdb itself ran the multiplex PCR reads through MiXCR, one entry per CDR3 protein. The sample holds 400,000 to 600,000 distinct CDR3 sequences; around 16% are singletons and the top ten take 25% to 30%. Sequencing was performed on blood. The receptors derive from a woman in her 30s with Graves' ophthalmopathy.

The chain combines TRBV27 with TRBJ2-5; 7 positions agree with TRBD2. The germline V gene encodes CDR1 MNHEY and CDR2 SMNVEV (reference sequence). The CDR3 totals 14 residues. V dropped 2 bases and J dropped 1; count of bases not matched to a gene: 1. The CDR3 sequence: CASSLAGVQETQYF. The CDR3 nucleotides are TGTGCCAGCAGTTTAGCGGGAGTCCAAGAGACCCAGTACTTC.

V and J are TRBV19 and TRBJ2-3; 7 bases match TRBD1. CDR1 is LNHDA and CDR2 is SQIVND in the germline V gene (reference sequence). V lost 8 bases to trimming and J lost 4 bases; unmatched junction nucleotides: 3. The CDR3 extends over 12 amino acids. The CDR3, as DNA: TGTGCCAGTCGACAGGGCCCAGATACGCAGTATTTT. This encodes CASRQGPDTQYF.

This clonotype was detected many times. The chain uses TRBV7-2 and TRBJ2-7; TRBD1 aligns across 8 bases. After removal of 4 bases from V and 4 bases from J, the junction contained 9 bases not matched to a gene. This CDR3 is 15 amino acids long. Germline lookup yields CDR1 SGHTA and CDR2 FQGNSA. The CDR3 loop reads CASSSGQGGGYEQYF. The CDR3 nucleotides read TGTGCCAGCAGCTCAGGACAGGGAGGAGGTTACGAGCAGTACTTC.

This clonotype showed up many times. V and J are TRBV11-2 and TRBJ2-7; D is ambiguous. With 0 bases removed from V and 0 bases from J, the gap between germline ends came to 3 bases. The CDR3 runs to 13 residues. Per germline, CDR1 SGHAT and CDR2 FQNNGV. The CDR3 DNA follows: TGTGCCAGCAGCTTAGAGTCCTCCTACGAGCAGTACTTC. This codes for CASSLESSYEQYF.

Many counts were recorded for this clonotype. The rearrangement uses TRBV28 and TRBJ1-1; D might be TRBD1 (6 bases). Per germline, CDR1 MDHEN and CDR2 SYDVKM. CDR3 length: 14 amino acids. V lost 3 bases to trimming and J lost 0 bases, with 8 bases between them. Written as DNA, the CDR3 is TGTGCCAGCAGTTTCGGGGGCCTGAACACTGAAGCTTTCTTT. This encodes CASSFGGLNTEAFF.

This clonotype was counted many times. The rearrangement links TRBV28 to TRBJ2-1; 8 bases match TRBD1. This CDR3 is built from 13 residues. The V and J ends lost 5 bases and 5 bases, in that order; junction bases with no gene match: 2. CDR1 is MDHEN, CDR2 SYDVKM, per germline. The CDR3 DNA reads as TGTGCCAGCAGTCCACAGGGGGACAATGAGCAGTTCTTC. It specifies CASSPQGDNEQFF.

This clonotype was counted ten times or more. The chain carries TRBV18 and TRBJ2-1, with 11 bases identical to TRBD1. V shed 5 bases, J shed 8 bases, and the junction held 8 bases outside the gene matches. Germline CDR1 KGHSH, CDR2 LQKENI. CDR3 size: 15 residues. The CDR3 DNA is TGTGCCAGCTCAACCGGGACAGGGGGTGTCGATGAGCAGTTCTTC. This encodes CASSTGTGGVDEQFF. Combining the CDR3 with reference TRBV18 and TRBJ2-1 gives the whole variable domain NAGVMQNPRHLVRRRGQEARLRCSPMKGHSHVYWYRQLPEEGLKFMVYLQKENIIDESGMPKERFSAEFPKEGPSILRIQQVVRGDSAAYFCASSTGTGGVDEQFFGPGTRLTVL.

This chain joins TRBV28 and TRBJ2-2; unclear D gene. The CDR3 consists of 13 residues. Germline values: CDR1 MDHEN, CDR2 SYDVKM. The V and J ends lost 2 bases and 6 bases respectively, with 7 bases between them. CDR3 amino acids: CASSLHMAGELFF. Here the CDR3 DNA reads TGTGCCAGCAGTTTACACATGGCCGGGGAGCTGTTTTTT.